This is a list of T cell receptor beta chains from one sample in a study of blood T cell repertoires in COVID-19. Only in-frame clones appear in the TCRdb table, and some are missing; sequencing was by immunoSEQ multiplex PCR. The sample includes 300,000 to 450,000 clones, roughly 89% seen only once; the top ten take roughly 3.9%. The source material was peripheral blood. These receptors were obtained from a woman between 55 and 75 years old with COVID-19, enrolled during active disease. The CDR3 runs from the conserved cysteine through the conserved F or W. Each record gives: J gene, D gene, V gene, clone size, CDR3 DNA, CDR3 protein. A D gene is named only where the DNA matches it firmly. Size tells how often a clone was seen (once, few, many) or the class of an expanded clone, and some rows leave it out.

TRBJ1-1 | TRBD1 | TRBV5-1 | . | TGCGCCAGCAGCTTGCCCAGACAGGGGTTGAACACTGAAGCTTTCTTT | CASSLPRQGLNTEAFF
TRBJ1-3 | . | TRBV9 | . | TGTGCCAGCGGCTTTGACATTGGGGGCGGCTCTGGAAACACCATATATTTT | CASGFDIGGGSGNTIYF
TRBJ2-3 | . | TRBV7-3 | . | TGTGCCAGCAGCCGCTCCCGGGAACACACAGATACGCAGTATTTT | CASSRSREHTDTQYF
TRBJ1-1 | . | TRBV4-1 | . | TGCGCCAGCAGCCAAGTGGTAGTACTGCTGAACACTGAAGCTTTCTTT | CASSQVVVLLNTEAFF
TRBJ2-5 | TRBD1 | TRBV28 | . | TGTGCCAGCACGGAATCCGGACAGGGAGTGGAGACCCAGTACTTC | CASTESGQGVETQYF
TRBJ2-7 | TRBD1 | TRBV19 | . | TGTGCCAGTAGGGATACAGGGGGTAGGTACGAGCAGTACTTC | CASRDTGGRYEQYF
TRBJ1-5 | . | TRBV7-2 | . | TGTGCCAGCAGCTTAAGGAACCTCCGGGATCAGCCCCAGCATTTT | CASSLRNLRDQPQHF
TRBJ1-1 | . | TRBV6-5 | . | TGTGCCAGCAGTTCCAGGACTGAAGCTTTCTTT | CASSSRTEAFF
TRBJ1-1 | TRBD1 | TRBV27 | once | TGTGCCAGCATGGCAGGGGGCGCGAGGACTGAAGCTTTCTTT | CASMAGGARTEAFF
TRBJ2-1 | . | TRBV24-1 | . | TGTGCCACCTCTCGAGGGGGTTCCTACAATGAGCAGTTCTTC | CATSRGGSYNEQFF
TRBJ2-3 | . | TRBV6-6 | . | TGTGCCACCGGACTAACGGGTTTGAATACGCAGTATTTT | CATGLTGLNTQYF
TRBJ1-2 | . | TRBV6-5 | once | TGTGCCAGCAGACCGAGGGAGGCAGGTGGCTACACCTTC | CASRPREAGGYTF
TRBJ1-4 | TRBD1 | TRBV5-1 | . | TGCGCCAGCAGCTTCGAAGCCGGGACAGCCAATAATGAAAAACTGTTTTTT | CASSFEAGTANNEKLFF
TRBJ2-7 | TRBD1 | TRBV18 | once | TGTGCCAGCTCACCTCAGACAGGGGTCTCCCTCTACGAGCAGTACTTC | CASSPQTGVSLYEQYF
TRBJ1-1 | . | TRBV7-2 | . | TGTGCCAGCAGCTTAAGTAGCGGACCTAAAGCTTTCTTT | CASSLSSGPKAFF
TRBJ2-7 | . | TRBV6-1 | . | TGTGCCAGCAGTGAACCGGGACACATCTCCTACGAGCAGTACTTC | CASSEPGHISYEQYF
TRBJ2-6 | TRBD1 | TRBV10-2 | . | TGCGCCAGCAGTAGACAGGGGAGATTCTCTGGGGCCAACGTCCTGACTTTC | CASSRQGRFSGANVLTF
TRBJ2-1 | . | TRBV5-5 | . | TGTGCCAGCAGCTTGGGAGGCCCCACAATTAGCTATGAGCAGTTCTTC | CASSLGGPTISYEQFF
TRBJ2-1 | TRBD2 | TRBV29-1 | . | TGCAGCGCGCGGATAGCGGGGGGTTGGAATGAGCAGTTCTTC | CSARIAGGWNEQFF
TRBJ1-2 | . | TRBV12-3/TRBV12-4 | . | TGTGCCAGCAGTTTAGCCCAGGGTACTGGCTACACCTTC | CASSLAQGTGYTF
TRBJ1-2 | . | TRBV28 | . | TGTGCCAGCAGTATAGCGTACGTCTTTTATGGCTACACCTTC | CASSIAYVFYGYTF
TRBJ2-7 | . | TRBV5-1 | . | TGCGCCAGCAGACAGGGGGGGTCCTACGAGCAGTACTTC | CASRQGGSYEQYF
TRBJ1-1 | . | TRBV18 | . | TGTGCCAGCTCCCCCAATTTGAACACTGAAGCTTTCTTT | CASSPNLNTEAFF
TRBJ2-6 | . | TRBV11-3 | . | TGTGCCAGCAGCCCAGGTGCTGGGGCCAACGTCCTGACTTTC | CASSPGAGANVLTF
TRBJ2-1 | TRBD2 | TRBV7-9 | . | TGTGCCAGCAGCTCGGGCTGGGGGGGCTCCTACAATGAGCAGTTCTTC | CASSSGWGGSYNEQFF
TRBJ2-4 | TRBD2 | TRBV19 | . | TGTGCCAGTAGCCCTCTTATAGTTGGTAGCGGGGGAGCCAAAAACATTCAGTACTTC | CASSPLIVGSGGAKNIQYF
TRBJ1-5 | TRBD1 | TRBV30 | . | TGTGCCTGGAGTTACAGGGGAGCTCAGCCCCAGCATTTT | CAWSYRGAQPQHF